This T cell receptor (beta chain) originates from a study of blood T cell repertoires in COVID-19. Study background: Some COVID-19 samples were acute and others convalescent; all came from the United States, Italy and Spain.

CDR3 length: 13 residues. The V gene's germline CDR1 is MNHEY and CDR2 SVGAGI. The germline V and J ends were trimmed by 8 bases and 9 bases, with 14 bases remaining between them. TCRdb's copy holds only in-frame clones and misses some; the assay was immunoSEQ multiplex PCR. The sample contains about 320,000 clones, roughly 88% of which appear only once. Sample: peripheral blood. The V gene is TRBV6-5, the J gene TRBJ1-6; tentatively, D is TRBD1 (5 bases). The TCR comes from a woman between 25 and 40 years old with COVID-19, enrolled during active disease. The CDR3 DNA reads TGTGCCAGCGGGGCCGGGCTGAGTTCACCCCTCCACTTT. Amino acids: CASGAGLSSPLHF.